The next 6 T cell receptor beta chains were all read from a single sample in a study of T-cell reconstitution after alpha-beta-depleted transplantation in children (dated by TCRdb to 2016 to 2018). What the treatment or condition label conveys for this sample: allogeneic hematopoietic cell transplantation with graft depleted of TCRalphabeta T cells and CD19 B cells. Receptors were amplified or captured by PCR. Sequenced using an Illumina HiSeq 2500. To normalize quantification of the TCRbeta repertoire, the TCR libraries were built with molecular barcoding that relied on unique molecular identifiers. Using fastp trimming at Q25 and MiXCR clonotype assembly, TCRdb reanalyzed the public sequencing data and kept in-frame beta chains. CDR3 protein sequences are deduplicated, and each keeps its most common genes and DNA. The sample table records 150,000 to 250,000 distinct CDR3 sequences; 6.3% of these occur just once. Clones ranked in the top ten supply under 6% of the sample.

The source material was PBMCs, sampled before TCRalphabeta/CD19-depleted stem cell transplant. These receptors originate from a girl under two years old with combined immunodeficiency, due to receive a stem cell transplant.

The sample holds many counts of this clonotype. The rearrangement joins TRBV7-8 to TRBJ2-7, with D tentatively TRBD1 (5 bases). The CDR3 length is 15 residues. CDR1 SGHVS and CDR2 FQNEAQ come from the germline V gene. V lost 1 base and J lost 4, with 14 bases in between. The CDR3 DNA follows: TGTGCCAGCAGCTTAGTCGTGCAGGGTCCATACGAGCAGTACTTC. Residues: CASSLVVQGPYEQYF.

There are many counts of this clonotype. V usage is TRBV28 and J usage is TRBJ2-7, with 8 nucleotides matching TRBD1. The CDR3 has 13 residues. Germline CDR1 MDHEN, CDR2 SYDVKM. Trimming removed 6 bases from V and 3 bases from J; junction bases left unmatched: 4. CDR3 sequence: CASRATGDYEQYF. CDR3 coding DNA: TGTGCCAGCAGAGCGACAGGGGACTACGAGCAGTACTTC.

This clonotype has ten or more counts. V and J are TRBV7-2 and TRBJ2-1, with 11 positions matching TRBD2. This CDR3 comprises 12 residues. Looked up from germline, CDR1 is SGHTA and CDR2 is FQGNSA. Unmatched junction bases numbered 3, after V lost 4 bases and J lost 13 bases. CDR3 protein: CASSSTSGGQFF. CDR3 in DNA: TGTGCCAGCAGCTCAACTAGCGGGGGTCAGTTCTTC.

This clonotype was recorded at least ten times. The CDR3 sequence: CASSPRAHWGLNEQFF. The CDR3 DNA sequence: TGTGCCAGCAGCCCCCGAGCTCATTGGGGCCTAAATGAGCAGTTCTTC. The chain carries TRBV7-2 and TRBJ2-1, with a possible D match to TRBD1 (5 bases). From germline, CDR1 is SGHTA and CDR2 FQGNSA. With 5 bases removed from V and 7 bases from J, the gap between germline ends came to 21 bases. The CDR3 spans 16 residues.

This clonotype was recorded at least ten times. The chain has TRBV9 and TRBJ1-1; D is unclear. The germline CDR1 and CDR2 sequences are SGDLS and YYNGEE. V shed 6 bases and J shed 4 bases, with 16 bases lying between them. The CDR3 sequence is 14 residues long. CDR3 sequence: CASTREPWGTEAFF. As DNA, the CDR3 is TGTGCCAGCACCCGGGAGCCCTGGGGCACTGAAGCTTTCTTT.

Many counts were recorded for this clonotype. The CDR3, as DNA: TGTGCCAGCAGTTACGTCCGAACCTTTAGCAATCAGCCCCAGCATTTT. It translates to CASSYVRTFSNQPQHF. The J gene is TRBJ1-5, the V gene TRBV6-5; D remains unclear. CDR3 size: 16 residues. In germline, CDR1 is MNHEY, CDR2 SVGAGI. Trimming shortened V by 2 bases and J by 0 bases, and 11 bases separated the two germline ends.